Included here is one TCR beta chain sequence, with context. Its antigen is undetermined. The sample is drawn from a study of vaccination effects on CD4 cells after COVID-19. Ahead of sequencing, the ViraFEST assay grew antigen-specific CD4+ T cells using viral peptide pools. Once cultured for approximately 10 days, the cells underwent separation to obtain CD4+ T cells. Subjects were given two BNT162b2 or mRNA-1273 vaccine doses. This table comes from immunoSEQ multiplex PCR, and its TCRdb copy is limited to in-frame clones, with some not included. The sample yields nearly 30,000 clones, roughly 74% seen once. Trimming took 0 bases from V and 1 from J, leaving 7 bases between them. Germline CDR1 is SGHNT and CDR2 is YYREEE (reference sequence). The CDR3 sequence is 15 residues long. Study-level findings and limits: Clones arising from infection and from vaccination showed marked clonal contraction late after vaccination.

The J gene is TRBJ2-2, the V gene TRBV5-4; possibly TRBD1 for D (6 bases). The TCR sequence derives from a human donor who received a COVID-19 vaccine. This sample comprised CD4+ T cells from PBMCs cultured with HCoV-OC43 spike peptides, obtained after COVID-19 vaccination. Sample subset: HCoV-OC43 spike overlapping peptide pool stimulation. The CDR3 region is CASSLGRGNTGELFF. Here the CDR3 DNA reads TGTGCCAGCAGCTTGGGCAGGGGGAACACCGGGGAGCTGTTTTTT.